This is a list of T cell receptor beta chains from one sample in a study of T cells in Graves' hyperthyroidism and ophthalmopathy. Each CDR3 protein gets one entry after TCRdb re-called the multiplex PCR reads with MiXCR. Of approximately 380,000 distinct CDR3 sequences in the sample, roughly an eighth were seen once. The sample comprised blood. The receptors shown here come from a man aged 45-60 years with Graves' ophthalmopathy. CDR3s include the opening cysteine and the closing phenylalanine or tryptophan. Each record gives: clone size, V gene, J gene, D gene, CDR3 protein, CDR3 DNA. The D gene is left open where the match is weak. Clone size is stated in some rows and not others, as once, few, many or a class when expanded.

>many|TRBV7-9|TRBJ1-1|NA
CASSPEWGITEAFF
TGTGCCAGCAGCCCCGAGTGGGGAATCACTGAAGCTTTCTTT
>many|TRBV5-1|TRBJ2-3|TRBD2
CASSFGGESTDTQYF
TGCGCCAGCAGCTTTGGGGGGGAAAGCACAGATACGCAGTATTTT
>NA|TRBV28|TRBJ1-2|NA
CASSRRGSAGHSNYGYTF
TGTGCCAGCAGTCGCCGAGGTTCGGCTGGCCACTCTAACTATGGCTACACCTTC
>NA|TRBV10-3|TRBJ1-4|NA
CAISGGGGEKLFF
TGTGCCATCAGTGGTGGGGGCGGTGAAAAACTGTTTTTT
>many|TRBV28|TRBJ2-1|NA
CASSFSPGFSNNEQFF
TGTGCCAGCAGTTTCTCTCCGGGATTCTCTAACAATGAGCAGTTCTTC
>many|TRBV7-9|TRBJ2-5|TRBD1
CASSLPGQVQETQYF
TGTGCCAGCAGCTTACCGGGACAGGTTCAAGAGACCCAGTACTTC
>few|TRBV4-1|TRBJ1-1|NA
CASSPRPTALNTEAFF
TGCGCCAGCAGCCCCCGGCCAACGGCATTGAACACTGAAGCTTTCTTT
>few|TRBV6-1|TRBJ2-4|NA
CATSLGRGQNIQYF
TGTGCCACCTCCCTGGGACGGGGACAAAACATTCAGTACTTC
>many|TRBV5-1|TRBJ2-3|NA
CASSLALSTDTQYF
TGCGCCAGCAGCTTGGCGCTGAGCACAGATACGCAGTATTTT
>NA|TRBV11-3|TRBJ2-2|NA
CASSPNAGAGGELFF
TGTGCCAGCAGCCCTAATGCGGGGGCGGGCGGGGAGCTGTTTTTT
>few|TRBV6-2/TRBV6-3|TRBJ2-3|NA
CASSRLGTDTQYF
TGTGCCAGCAGTAGACTAGGTACAGATACGCAGTATTTT
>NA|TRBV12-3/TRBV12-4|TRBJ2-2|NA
CASSPGFSAVF
TGTGCCAGCAGCCCAGGGTTTTCAGCCGTTTTT
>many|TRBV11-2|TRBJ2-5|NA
CASSAQGGETQYF
TGTGCCAGCAGCGCGCAGGGGGGAGAGACCCAGTACTTC
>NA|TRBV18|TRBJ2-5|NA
CASSPLGLRQETQYF
TGTGCCAGCTCGCCTTTGGGACTGCGACAAGAGACCCAGTACTTC
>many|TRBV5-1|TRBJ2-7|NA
CASSSARTYEQYF
TGCGCCAGCAGCTCAGCGAGAACCTACGAGCAGTACTTC
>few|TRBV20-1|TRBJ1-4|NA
CSAEFEEPEKLFF
TGCAGTGCTGAATTCGAAGAGCCGGAAAAACTGTTTTTT
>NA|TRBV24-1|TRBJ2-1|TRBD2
CATSDHNSGSTDEQFF
TGTGCCACCAGTGATCATAATAGCGGGAGTACGGATGAGCAGTTCTTC
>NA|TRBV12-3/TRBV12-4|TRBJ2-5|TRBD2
CASRGTSGRAVEAQYF
TGTGCCAGCAGGGGGACTAGCGGGAGGGCCGTAGAGGCCCAGTACTTC
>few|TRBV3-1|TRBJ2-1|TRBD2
CASSHGREMDEQFF
TGTGCCAGCAGCCATGGGCGGGAGATGGATGAGCAGTTCTTC
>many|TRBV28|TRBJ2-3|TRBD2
CASSALAGTDTQYF
TGTGCCAGCAGTGCGCTAGCGGGAACAGATACGCAGTATTTT
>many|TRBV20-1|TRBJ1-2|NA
CSARTAGYTF
TGCAGTGCTAGGACAGCTGGCTACACCTTC
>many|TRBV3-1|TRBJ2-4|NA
CASSPRDFENIQYF
TGTGCCAGCAGCCCCCGGGACTTTGAAAACATTCAGTACTTC
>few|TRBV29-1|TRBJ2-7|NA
CSVEQGFDEQYF
TGCAGCGTTGAACAGGGGTTCGACGAGCAGTACTTC
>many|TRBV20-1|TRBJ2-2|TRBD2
CSATREAGGELFF
TGCAGTGCCACGCGGGAGGCGGGCGGGGAGCTGTTTTTT
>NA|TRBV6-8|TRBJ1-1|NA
CASNDGVNTEAFF
TGCGCCAGTAACGATGGGGTAAACACTGAAGCTTTCTTT
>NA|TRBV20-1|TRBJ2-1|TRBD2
CSARFSGRASYNEQFF
TGCAGTGCTAGATTCAGCGGGAGGGCCTCGTACAATGAGCAGTTCTTC
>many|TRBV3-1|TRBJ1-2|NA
CASSQGGQYYGYTF
TGTGCCAGCAGCCAAGGTGGACAGTACTATGGCTACACCTTC
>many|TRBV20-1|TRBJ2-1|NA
CSASDRVTPTHEQFF
TGCAGTGCATCGGACCGCGTGACCCCTACCCATGAGCAGTTCTTC
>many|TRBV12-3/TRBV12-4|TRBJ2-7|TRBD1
CASSHDRVGHEQYF
TGTGCCAGCAGCCATGACAGGGTTGGTCACGAGCAGTACTTC
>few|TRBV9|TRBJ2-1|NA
CASSLGSPSYSEQFF
TGTGCCAGCAGTCTTGGATCCCCTTCCTACAGTGAGCAGTTCTTC
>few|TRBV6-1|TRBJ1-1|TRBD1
CASTRNRGIGMNTEAFF
TGTGCCAGCACACGAAACAGGGGTATTGGGATGAACACTGAAGCTTTCTTT
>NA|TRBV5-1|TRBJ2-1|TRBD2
CASRLTSGTYNEQFF
TGCGCCAGCAGACTGACTAGCGGGACCTACAATGAGCAGTTCTTC
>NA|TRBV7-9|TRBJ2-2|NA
CASSLDGATGELFF
TGTGCCAGCAGCCTCGATGGAGCGACCGGGGAGCTGTTTTTT
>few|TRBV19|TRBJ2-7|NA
CASSSRVVGYEQYF
TGTGCCAGTAGTTCGCGGGTTGTGGGGTACGAGCAGTACTTC
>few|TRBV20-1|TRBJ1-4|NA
CSVADLGEKLFF
TGCAGTGTTGCGGACCTCGGTGAAAAACTGTTTTTT
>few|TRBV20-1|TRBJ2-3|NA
CSAREVGTSTDTQYF
TGCAGTGCTAGAGAGGTGGGAACTAGCACAGATACGCAGTATTTT
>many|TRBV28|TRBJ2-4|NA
CASSLLTFRGKNIQYF
TGTGCCAGCAGTTTATTGACATTTCGGGGCAAAAACATTCAGTACTTC
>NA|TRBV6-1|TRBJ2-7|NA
CTSSVGVDRTYERYF
TGTACCAGCAGTGTAGGCGTCGACAGGACCTACGAGCGGTACTTC
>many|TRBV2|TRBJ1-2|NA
CASSEGATAINYGYTF
TGTGCCAGCAGTGAAGGGGCCACAGCGATCAACTATGGCTACACCTTC
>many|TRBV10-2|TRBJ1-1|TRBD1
CASRPTGDPEAFF
TGCGCCAGCAGACCTACAGGGGACCCAGAAGCTTTCTTT
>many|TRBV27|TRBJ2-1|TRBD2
CASSLRGTSGYNEQFF
TGTGCCAGCAGTTTAAGAGGAACTAGCGGTTACAATGAGCAGTTCTTC
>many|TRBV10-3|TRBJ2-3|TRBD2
CAITGGLAVTDTQYF
TGTGCCATCACTGGAGGACTAGCGGTCACAGATACGCAGTATTTT
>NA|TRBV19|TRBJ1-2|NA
CASSISRVTYGYTF
TGTGCCAGTAGTATATCGAGGGTTACCTATGGCTACACCTTC
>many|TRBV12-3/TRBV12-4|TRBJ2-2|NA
CASKRDRENTGELFF
TGTGCCAGCAAGCGGGACAGAGAGAACACCGGGGAGCTGTTTTTT
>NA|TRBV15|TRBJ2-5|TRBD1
CATSRGQGQETQYF
TGTGCCACCAGCCGGGGACAGGGCCAAGAGACCCAGTACTTC
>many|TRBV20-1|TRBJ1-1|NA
CSARGTGSGEAFF
TGCAGTGCTAGAGGTACAGGGTCTGGTGAAGCTTTCTTT
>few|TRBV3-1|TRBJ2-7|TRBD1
CASSLLQGAGEQYF
TGTGCCAGCAGCCTCCTACAGGGGGCTGGCGAGCAGTACTTC
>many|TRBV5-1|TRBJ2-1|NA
CASSLGGGGNNEQFF
TGCGCCAGCAGCTTGGGAGGCGGGGGCAACAATGAGCAGTTCTTC
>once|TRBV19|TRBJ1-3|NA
CASSTHHSMGGGISGNTIYF
TGTGCCAGTAGTACGCATCACTCCATGGGAGGTGGGATATCTGGAAACACCATATATTTT
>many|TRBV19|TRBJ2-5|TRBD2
CASTRTSHQRELEETQYF
TGTGCCAGTACCCGGACTAGCCACCAACGGGAGCTTGAGGAGACCCAGTACTTC
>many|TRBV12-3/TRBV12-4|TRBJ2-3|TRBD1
CASSKLQGAVDTQYF
TGTGCCAGCAGTAAATTACAGGGGGCGGTAGATACGCAGTATTTT
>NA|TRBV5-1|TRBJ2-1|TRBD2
CASSLLSSGRAHEQFF
TGCGCCAGCAGCTTGCTTTCTAGCGGGAGGGCCCATGAGCAGTTCTTC
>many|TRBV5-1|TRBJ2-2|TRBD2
CASSSLYPGLAGDTGELFF
TGCGCCAGCAGCTCGCTCTACCCGGGACTAGCGGGAGACACCGGGGAGCTGTTTTTT
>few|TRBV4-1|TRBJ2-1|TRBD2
CASSQEGGRRYNEQFF
TGCGCCAGCAGCCAAGAAGGCGGGAGAAGGTACAATGAGCAGTTCTTC
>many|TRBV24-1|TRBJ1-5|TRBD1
CATSEVGQGQPQHF
TGTGCCACCAGTGAAGTCGGACAGGGTCAGCCCCAGCATTTT
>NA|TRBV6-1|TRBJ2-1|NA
CASSESGFRQFF
TGTGCCAGCAGTGAGTCAGGTTTCAGGCAGTTCTTC
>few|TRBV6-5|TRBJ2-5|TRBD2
CASSYSRLAGVQETQYF
TGTGCCAGCAGTTACTCTCGACTAGCGGGAGTTCAAGAGACCCAGTACTTC